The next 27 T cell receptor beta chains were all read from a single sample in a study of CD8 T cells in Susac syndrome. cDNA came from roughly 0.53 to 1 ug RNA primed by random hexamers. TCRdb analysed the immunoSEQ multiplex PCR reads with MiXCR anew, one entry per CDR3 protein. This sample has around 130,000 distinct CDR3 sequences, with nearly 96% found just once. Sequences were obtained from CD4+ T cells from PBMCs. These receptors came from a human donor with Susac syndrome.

The CDR3 DNA follows: TGCGCCAGCAGCCAAGGCACTAGCGCTTACAATGAGCAGTTCTTC. It is translated as CASSQGTSAYNEQFF. This chain connects TRBV5-1 to TRBJ2-1, with 7 bases aligning to TRBD2. V lost 4 bases to trimming and J lost 4 bases; unmatched junction nucleotides: 8. Germline CDR1 SGHRS, CDR2 YFSETQ. The CDR3 consists of 15 residues.

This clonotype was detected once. CDR3: CAITGTSGNTGELFF. CDR3 bases: TGTGCCATAACCGGGACTAGCGGGAACACCGGGGAGCTGTTTTTT. The V and J genes are TRBV30 and TRBJ2-2, with 11 positions matching TRBD2. The germline CDR1 and CDR2 sequences are GTSNPN and SVGIG (reference sequence). Trimming took 8 bases from V and 1 from J; bases not matched to a gene: 6. The CDR3 length is 15 residues.

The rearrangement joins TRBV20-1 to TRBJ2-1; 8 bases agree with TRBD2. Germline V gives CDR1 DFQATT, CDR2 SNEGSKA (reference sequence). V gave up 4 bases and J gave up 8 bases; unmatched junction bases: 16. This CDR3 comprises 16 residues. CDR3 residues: CSANFPHGRAVYEQFF. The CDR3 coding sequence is TGCAGTGCTAATTTCCCCCACGGGAGGGCCGTCTATGAGCAGTTCTTC.

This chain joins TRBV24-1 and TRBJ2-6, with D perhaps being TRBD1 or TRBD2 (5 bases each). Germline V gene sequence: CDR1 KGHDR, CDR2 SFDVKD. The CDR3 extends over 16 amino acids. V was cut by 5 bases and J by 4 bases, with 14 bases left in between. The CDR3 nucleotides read TGTGCCACCAGTGCCGGACTTGGGGCCGGGGCCAACGTCCTGACTTTC. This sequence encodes CATSAGLGAGANVLTF.

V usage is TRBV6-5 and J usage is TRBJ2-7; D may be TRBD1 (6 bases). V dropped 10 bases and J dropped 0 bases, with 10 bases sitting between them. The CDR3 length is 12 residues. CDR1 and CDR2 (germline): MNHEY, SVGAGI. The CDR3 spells CATGQTSYEQYF. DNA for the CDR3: TGTGCCACCGGACAGACCTCCTACGAGCAGTACTTC.

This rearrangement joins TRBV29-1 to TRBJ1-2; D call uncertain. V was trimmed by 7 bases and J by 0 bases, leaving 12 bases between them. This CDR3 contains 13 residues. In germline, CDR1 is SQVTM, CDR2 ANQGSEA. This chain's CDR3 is CSGKTSANYGYTF. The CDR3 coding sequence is TGCAGCGGCAAGACGTCGGCTAACTATGGCTACACCTTC. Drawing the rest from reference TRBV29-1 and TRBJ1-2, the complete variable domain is SAVISQKPSRDICQRGTSLTIQCQVDSQVTMMFWYRQQPGQSLTLIATANQGSEATYESGFVIDKFPISRPNLTFSTLTVSNMSPEDSSIYLCSGKTSANYGYTFGSGTRLTVV.

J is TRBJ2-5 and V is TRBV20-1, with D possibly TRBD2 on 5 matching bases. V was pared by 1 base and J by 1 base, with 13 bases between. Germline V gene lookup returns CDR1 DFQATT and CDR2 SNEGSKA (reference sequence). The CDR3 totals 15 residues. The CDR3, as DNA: TGCAGTGCTAGAGGACTACCTCAGACCCAAGAGACCCAGTACTTC. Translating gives CSARGLPQTQETQYF.

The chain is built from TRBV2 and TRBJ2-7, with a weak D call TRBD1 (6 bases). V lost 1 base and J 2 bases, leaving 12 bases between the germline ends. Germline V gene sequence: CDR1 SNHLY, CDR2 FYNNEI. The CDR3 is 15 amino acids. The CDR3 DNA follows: TGTGCCAGCAGTGAAGACAGGGCCCTCACCTACGAGCAGTACTTC. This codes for CASSEDRALTYEQYF.

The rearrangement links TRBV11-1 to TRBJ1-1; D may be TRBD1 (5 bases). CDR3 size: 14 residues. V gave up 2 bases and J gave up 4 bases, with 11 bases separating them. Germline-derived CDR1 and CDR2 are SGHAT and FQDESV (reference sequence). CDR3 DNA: TGTGCCAGCAGCTTATTGGCAGGGATCACTGAAGCTTTCTTT. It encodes CASSLLAGITEAFF. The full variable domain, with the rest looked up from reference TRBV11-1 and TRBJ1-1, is EAEVAQSPRYKITEKSQAVAFWCDPISGHATLYWYRQILGQGPELLVQFQDESVVDDSQLPKDRFSAERLKGVDSTLKIQPAELGDSAMYLCASSLLAGITEAFFGQGTRLTVV.

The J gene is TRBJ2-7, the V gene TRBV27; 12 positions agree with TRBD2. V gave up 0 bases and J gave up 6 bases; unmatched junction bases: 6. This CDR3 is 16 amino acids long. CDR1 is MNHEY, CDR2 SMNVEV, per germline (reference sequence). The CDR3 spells CASSLSASGRASEQYF. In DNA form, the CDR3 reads TGTGCCAGCAGTTTATCGGCTAGCGGGAGGGCCTCCGAGCAGTACTTC.

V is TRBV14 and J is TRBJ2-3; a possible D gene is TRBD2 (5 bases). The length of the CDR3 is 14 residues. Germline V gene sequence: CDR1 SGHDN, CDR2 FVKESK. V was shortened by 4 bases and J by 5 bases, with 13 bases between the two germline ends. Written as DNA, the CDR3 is TGTGCCAGCAGCCTTTCTCGTAGCGAAGATACGCAGTATTTT. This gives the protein CASSLSRSEDTQYF.

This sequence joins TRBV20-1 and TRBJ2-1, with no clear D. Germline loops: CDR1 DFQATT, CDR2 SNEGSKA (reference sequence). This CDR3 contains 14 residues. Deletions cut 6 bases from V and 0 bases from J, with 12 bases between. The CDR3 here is CSARTVSSYNEQFF. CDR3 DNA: TGCAGTGCAAGGACGGTGAGCTCCTACAATGAGCAGTTCTTC.

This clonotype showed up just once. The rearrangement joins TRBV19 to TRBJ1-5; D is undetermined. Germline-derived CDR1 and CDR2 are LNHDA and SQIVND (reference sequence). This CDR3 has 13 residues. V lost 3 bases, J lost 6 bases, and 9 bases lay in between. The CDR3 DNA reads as TGTGCCAGTAGTATTTCCGGGATTCAGCCCCAGCATTTT. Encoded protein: CASSISGIQPQHF.

CDR3 DNA: TGTGCCACTACGTTGGATGGGGCCTACAATGAGCAGTTCTTC. Its translation: CATTLDGAYNEQFF. The chain employs TRBV19 and TRBJ2-1; D remains unclear. V dropped 10 bases and J dropped 2 bases, with 15 bases sitting between them. CDR3 length: 14 residues. Germline-derived CDR1 and CDR2 are LNHDA and SQIVND (reference sequence).

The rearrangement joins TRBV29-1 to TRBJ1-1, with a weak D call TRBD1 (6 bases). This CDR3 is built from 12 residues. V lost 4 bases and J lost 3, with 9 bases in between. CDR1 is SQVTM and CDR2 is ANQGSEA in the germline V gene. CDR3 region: CSVVSGDTEAFF. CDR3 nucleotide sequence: TGCAGCGTTGTGTCAGGGGACACTGAAGCTTTCTTT.

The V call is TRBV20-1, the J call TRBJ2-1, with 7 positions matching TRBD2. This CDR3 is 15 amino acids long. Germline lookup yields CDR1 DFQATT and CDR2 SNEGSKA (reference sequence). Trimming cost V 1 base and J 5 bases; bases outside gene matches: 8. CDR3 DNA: TGCAGTGCTAGAGTTGGAGCGGGACTGAACAATGAGCAGTTCTTC. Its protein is CSARVGAGLNNEQFF.

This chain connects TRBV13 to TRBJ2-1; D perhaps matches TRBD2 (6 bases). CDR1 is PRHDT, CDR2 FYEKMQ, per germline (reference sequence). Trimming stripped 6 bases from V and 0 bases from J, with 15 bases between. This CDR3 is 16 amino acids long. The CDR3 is CASRGSGLSSYNEQFF. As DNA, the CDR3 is TGTGCCAGCAGGGGGAGCGGGCTGAGCTCCTACAATGAGCAGTTCTTC.

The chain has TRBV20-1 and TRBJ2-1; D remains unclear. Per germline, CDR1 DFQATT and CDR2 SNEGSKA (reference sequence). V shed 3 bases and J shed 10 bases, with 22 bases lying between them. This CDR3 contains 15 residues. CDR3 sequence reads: CSASYHVGSPPEQFF. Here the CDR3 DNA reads TGCAGTGCTAGTTACCATGTAGGTAGCCCTCCCGAGCAGTTCTTC.

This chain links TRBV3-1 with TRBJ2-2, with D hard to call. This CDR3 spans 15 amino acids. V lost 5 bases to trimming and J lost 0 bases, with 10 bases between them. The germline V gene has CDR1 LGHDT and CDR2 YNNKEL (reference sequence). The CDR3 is CASSVKASNTGELFF. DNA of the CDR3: TGTGCCAGCAGCGTGAAGGCGTCGAACACCGGGGAGCTGTTTTTT.

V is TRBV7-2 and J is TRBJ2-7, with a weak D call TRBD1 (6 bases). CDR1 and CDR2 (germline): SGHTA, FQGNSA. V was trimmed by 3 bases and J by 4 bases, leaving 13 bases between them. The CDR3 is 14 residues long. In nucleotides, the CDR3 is TGTGCCAGCAGCTTGATGCCAGGGGCGTACGAGCAGTACTTC. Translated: CASSLMPGAYEQYF. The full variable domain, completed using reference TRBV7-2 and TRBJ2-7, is GAGVSQSPSNKVTEKGKDVELRCDPISGHTALYWYRQSLGQGLEFLIYFQGNSAPDKSGLPSDRFSAERTGGSVSTLTIQRTQQEDSAVYLCASSLMPGAYEQYFGPGTRLTVT.

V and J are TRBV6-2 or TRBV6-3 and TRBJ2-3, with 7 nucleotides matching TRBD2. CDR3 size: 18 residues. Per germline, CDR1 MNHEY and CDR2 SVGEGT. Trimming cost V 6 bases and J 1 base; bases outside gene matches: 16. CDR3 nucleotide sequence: TGTGCCAGCAGCACCGACGTTGACGAGCGGGGACGCACAGATACGCAGTATTTT. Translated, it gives CASSTDVDERGRTDTQYF.

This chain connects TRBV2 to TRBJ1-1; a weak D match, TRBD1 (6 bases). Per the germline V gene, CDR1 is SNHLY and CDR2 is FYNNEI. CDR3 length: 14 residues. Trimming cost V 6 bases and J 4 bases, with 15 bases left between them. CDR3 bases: TGTGCCAGCAGAAGCGAGCCGGGGGCCACTGAAGCTTTCTTT. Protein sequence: CASRSEPGATEAFF.

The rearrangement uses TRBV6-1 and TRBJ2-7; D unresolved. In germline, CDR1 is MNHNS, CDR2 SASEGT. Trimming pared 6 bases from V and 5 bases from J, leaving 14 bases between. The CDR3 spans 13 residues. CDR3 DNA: TGTGCCAGCAGGTTCCCGTCTGGGAACGAGCAGTACTTC. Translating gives CASRFPSGNEQYF.

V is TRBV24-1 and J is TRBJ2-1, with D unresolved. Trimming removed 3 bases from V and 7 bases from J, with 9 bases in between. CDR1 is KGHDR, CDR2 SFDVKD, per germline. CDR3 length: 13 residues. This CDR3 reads CATSDGWINEQFF. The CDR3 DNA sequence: TGTGCCACCAGTGATGGCTGGATTAATGAGCAGTTCTTC.

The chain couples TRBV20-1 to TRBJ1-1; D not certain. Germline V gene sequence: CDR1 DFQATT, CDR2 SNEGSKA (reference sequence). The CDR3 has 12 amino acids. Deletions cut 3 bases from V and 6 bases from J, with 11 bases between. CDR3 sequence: CSASGPGPEAFF. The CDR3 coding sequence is TGCAGTGCTAGTGGGCCGGGTCCTGAAGCTTTCTTT.

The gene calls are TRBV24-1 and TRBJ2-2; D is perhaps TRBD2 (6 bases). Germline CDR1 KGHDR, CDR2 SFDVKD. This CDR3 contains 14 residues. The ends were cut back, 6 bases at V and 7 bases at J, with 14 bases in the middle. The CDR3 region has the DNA TGTGCCACCAGTAGGGAACTAGCAGGCGGGGAGCTGTTTTTT. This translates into CATSRELAGGELFF.

CDR3 in amino acids: CASRPSGSKNTGELFF. The CDR3 DNA is TGTGCCAGCAGACCTAGCGGGAGTAAGAACACCGGGGAGCTGTTTTTT. The chain joins TRBV12-3 or TRBV12-4 to TRBJ2-2, with 10 bases lining up with TRBD2. Trimming took 6 bases from V and 1 from J; bases not matched to a gene: 5. The CDR3 covers 16 residues.